Included here is one T cell receptor (beta chain) sequence, with context. Its antigen is still unknown. Library preparation for TCR beta used quantitative 5'-RACE with molecular barcodes. In TCRdb, the 5' RACE reads were re-called with MiXCR into one record per CDR3 protein. The table has hundreds of thousands of distinct CDR3 sequences, 12% seen once; the top ten hold approximately 0.46%. The source of the sample is a study of CD8 T cells in ankylosing spondylitis. Study-wide findings and caveats: Disease-linked clones reportedly concentrated significantly in matched ankylosing spondylitis synovial fluid. Earlier reports found some motif variants in synovial fluid and blood in reactive arthritis. In ankylosing spondylitis blood, a motif of about 8 highly homologous TCR beta variants appeared characteristic. Disease-linked clones displayed a CD8+ phenotype and appeared relatively rarely in peripheral blood.

The CDR3 spans 12 residues. Deletions cut 8 bases from V and 6 bases from J, with 14 bases between. Germline CDR1 and CDR2: DFQATT and SNEGSKA (reference sequence). This clonotype was sampled from a male donor with ankylosing spondylitis. The chain employs TRBV20-1 and TRBJ2-1; D tentatively reads TRBD1 or TRBD2 (5 bases each). Sequencing was carried out using blood, either unsorted or a sorted T cell fraction (not recorded which). This CDR3 reads CSTGARSNEQFF. CDR3 coding DNA: TGCAGTACCGGGGCAAGGAGCAATGAGCAGTTCTTC.